This TCR beta chain comes out of a study of Ad26.COV2.S vaccination and SARS-CoV-2 variants. The overall study: In the COV1001 trial, the donor was in the Ad26.COV2.S arm.

Treatment reported: 15 to 20 received Ad26.COV2.S at low or high dose, single or two shots; about 5 received placebo; per-sample allocation not given. At day 63 after the first vaccine or placebo injection, samples were drawn. This Boston cohort included adults aged 18-55 years. Profiling relied on immunoSEQ multiplex PCR, and the TCRdb table lists in-frame clones only, not all of them. The sample includes a few hundred thousand clones, around nine tenths seen only once; the top ten take 1.5% to 2%. The TCR was taken from a person between 18 and 59 years old who received the Ad26.COV2.S COVID-19 vaccine or a placebo. Sequenced here: peripheral blood, sampled in a trial of Ad26.COV2.S vaccine versus placebo.

In DNA, the CDR3 is TGTGCCAGCAGTTACATCGGGACTAGCGGGAACTCCTACGAGCAGTACTTC. Its protein product is CASSYIGTSGNSYEQYF. This rearrangement joins TRBV6-2 or TRBV6-3 to TRBJ2-7; 13 bases line up with TRBD2. Trimming cost V 2 bases and J 0 bases; bases outside gene matches: 4. Per the germline V gene, CDR1 is MNHEY and CDR2 is SVGEGT. The CDR3 runs to 17 residues.